This T cell receptor beta chain originates from a study of memory CD4+ T cells and cytomegalovirus serostatus. General observations from the study: A US-trained random forest predicted CMV serostatus with median AUC around 0.9. Of under 200 reported CMV TCRbeta sequences, just over 65 were found in memory CD4+ repertoires.

Sequencing was performed with immunoSEQ multiplex PCR; in TCRdb, only in-frame clones are kept and a portion is missing. In the table there are 70,000 or so clones, about 78% of which are singletons. Germline assignment: CDR1 KGHSH and CDR2 LQKENI. J was trimmed by 4 bases and V by 3 bases; bases with no gene match: 9. The CDR3 runs 16 residues. Single viable CD3+CD4+CD8-CD45RO+ cells were sorted as the memory CD4+ T cells. Details on this clone: No antigen is known for it.

Sequenced: memory CD4+ T cells from blood. The chain couples TRBV18 to TRBJ1-5; 7 nucleotides agree with TRBD1. The TCR originated in an adult in good health and CMV-seropositive. In DNA, the CDR3 is TGTGCCAGCTCACCCGGGACAGCGTTAATTAATCAGCCCCAGCATTTT. Its protein is CASSPGTALINQPQHF.